This TCR beta chain was sequenced in a study of graft-versus-host responses after intestinal transplantation. Study background: Recipients had multivisceral, liver-intestinal, or isolated intestinal transplants.

Study results and caveats: Early after transplant, HvG declines were associated with peak levels of circulating GvH clones. Marrow from the recipient contained GvH clones, some of which had appeared first in ileum or blood.

A word on this clone: The antigen is unknown.

TCRdb's copy holds only in-frame clones and misses some; the assay was immunoSEQ multiplex PCR. Of 88,000 or so clones listed, roughly 90% were seen once; the top ten hold 0.095% to 0.11%. Germline CDR1 reads MNHNS; CDR2 reads SASEGT. This CDR3 contains 17 residues. V was pared by 2 bases and J by 3 bases, with 7 bases of the junction left unmatched. The sequences come from unstimulated CD4+ T cells sorted from spleen or lymph node cells, collected before intestinal transplant. This sequence joins TRBV6-1 and TRBJ2-3, with TRBD2 matching 11 bases. The sequence came from a human donor who received an intestinal transplant. The CDR3 DNA sequence: TGTGCCAGCAGTGAAATGGTTAGCGGGGGGGGGACAGATACGCAGTATTTT. Translation gives CASSEMVSGGGTDTQYF.